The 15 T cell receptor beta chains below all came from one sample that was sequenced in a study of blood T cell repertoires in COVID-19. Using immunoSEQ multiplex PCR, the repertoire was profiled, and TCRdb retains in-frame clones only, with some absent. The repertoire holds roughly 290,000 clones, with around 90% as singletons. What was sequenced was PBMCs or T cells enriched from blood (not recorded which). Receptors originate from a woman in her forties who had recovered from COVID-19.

CDR3 DNA: TGCGCCAGCAGAAACAGGACAGGGTTTGGTAGCAACTATGGCTACACCTTC. It translates to CASRNRTGFGSNYGYTF. This sequence joins TRBV4-1 and TRBJ1-2; 8 nucleotides agree with TRBD1. CDR1 is MGHRA, CDR2 YSYEKL, per germline. J gave up 2 bases and V 6 bases, and 14 bases lay outside the gene matches. The CDR3 runs to 17 residues.

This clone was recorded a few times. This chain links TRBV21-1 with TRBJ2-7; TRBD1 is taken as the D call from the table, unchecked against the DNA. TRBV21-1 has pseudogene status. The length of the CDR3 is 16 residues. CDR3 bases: TGTGCCAGCAGCACAAGACAGGGTATAAGCTCCTACGAGCAGTACTTC. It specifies CASSTRQGISSYEQYF.

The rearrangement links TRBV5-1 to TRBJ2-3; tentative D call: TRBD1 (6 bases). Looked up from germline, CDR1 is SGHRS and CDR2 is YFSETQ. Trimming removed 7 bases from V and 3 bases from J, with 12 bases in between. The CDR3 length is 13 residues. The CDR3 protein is CASVGQTTDTQYF. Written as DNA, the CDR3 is TGCGCCAGCGTCGGACAGACGACAGATACGCAGTATTTT. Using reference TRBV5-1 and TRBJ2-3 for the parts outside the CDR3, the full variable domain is KAGVTQTPRYLIKTRGQQVTLSCSPISGHRSVSWYQQTPGQGLQFLFEYFSETQRNKGNFPGRFSGRQFSNSRSEMNVSTLELGDSALYLCASVGQTTDTQYFGPGTRLTVL.

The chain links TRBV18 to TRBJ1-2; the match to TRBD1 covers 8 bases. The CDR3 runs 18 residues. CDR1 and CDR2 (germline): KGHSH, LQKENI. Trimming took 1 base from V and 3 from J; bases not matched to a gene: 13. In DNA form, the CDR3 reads TGTGCCAGCTCACCACAGCTCGGCAGGGGGCGAACGTACTATGGCTACACCTTC. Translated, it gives CASSPQLGRGRTYYGYTF. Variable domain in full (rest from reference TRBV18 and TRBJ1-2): NAGVMQNPRHLVRRRGQEARLRCSPMKGHSHVYWYRQLPEEGLKFMVYLQKENIIDESGMPKERFSAEFPKEGPSILRIQQVVRGDSAAYFCASSPQLGRGRTYYGYTFGSGTRLTVV.

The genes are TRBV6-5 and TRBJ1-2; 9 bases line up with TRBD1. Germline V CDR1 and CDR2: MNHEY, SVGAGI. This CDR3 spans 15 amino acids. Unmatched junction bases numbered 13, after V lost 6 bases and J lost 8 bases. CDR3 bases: TGTGCCAGCAGCAGCGACAGGGGGACCCTCTGGGGCTACACCTTC. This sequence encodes CASSSDRGTLWGYTF.

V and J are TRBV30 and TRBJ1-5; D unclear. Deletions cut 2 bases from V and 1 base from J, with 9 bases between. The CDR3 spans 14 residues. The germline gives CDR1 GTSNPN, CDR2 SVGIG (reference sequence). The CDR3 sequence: CAWSSTGSNQPQHF. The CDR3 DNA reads TGTGCCTGGAGTTCGACGGGGAGCAATCAGCCCCAGCATTTT.

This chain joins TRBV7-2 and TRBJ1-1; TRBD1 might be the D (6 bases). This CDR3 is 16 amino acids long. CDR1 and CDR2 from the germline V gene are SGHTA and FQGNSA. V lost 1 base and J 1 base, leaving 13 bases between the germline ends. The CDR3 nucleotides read TGTGCCAGCAGCTTAGGGGGCGGGGGCTGGAACACTGAAGCTTTCTTT. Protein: CASSLGGGGWNTEAFF. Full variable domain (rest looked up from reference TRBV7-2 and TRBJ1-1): GAGVSQSPSNKVTEKGKDVELRCDPISGHTALYWYRQSLGQGLEFLIYFQGNSAPDKSGLPSDRFSAERTGGSVSTLTIQRTQQEDSAVYLCASSLGGGGWNTEAFFGQGTRLTVV.

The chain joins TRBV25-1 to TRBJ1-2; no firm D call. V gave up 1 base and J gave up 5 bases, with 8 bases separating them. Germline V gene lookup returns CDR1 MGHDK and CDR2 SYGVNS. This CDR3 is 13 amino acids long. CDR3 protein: CASSESARYGYTF. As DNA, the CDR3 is TGTGCCAGCAGTGAATCGGCGCGGTATGGCTACACCTTC.

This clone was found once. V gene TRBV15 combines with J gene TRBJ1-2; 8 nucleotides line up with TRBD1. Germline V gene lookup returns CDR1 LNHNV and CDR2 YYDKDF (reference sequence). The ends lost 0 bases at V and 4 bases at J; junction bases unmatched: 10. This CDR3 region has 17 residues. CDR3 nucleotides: TGTGCCACCAGCAGAGATCGTACGGGGACAGGTCGCTATGGCTACACCTTC. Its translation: CATSRDRTGTGRYGYTF.

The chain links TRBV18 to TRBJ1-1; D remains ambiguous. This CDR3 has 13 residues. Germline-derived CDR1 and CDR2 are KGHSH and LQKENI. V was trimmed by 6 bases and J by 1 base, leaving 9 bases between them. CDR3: CASSRDKNTEAFF. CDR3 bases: TGTGCCAGCTCGCGTGACAAGAACACTGAAGCTTTCTTT. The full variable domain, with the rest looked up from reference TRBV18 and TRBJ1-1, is NAGVMQNPRHLVRRRGQEARLRCSPMKGHSHVYWYRQLPEEGLKFMVYLQKENIIDESGMPKERFSAEFPKEGPSILRIQQVVRGDSAAYFCASSRDKNTEAFFGQGTRLTVV.

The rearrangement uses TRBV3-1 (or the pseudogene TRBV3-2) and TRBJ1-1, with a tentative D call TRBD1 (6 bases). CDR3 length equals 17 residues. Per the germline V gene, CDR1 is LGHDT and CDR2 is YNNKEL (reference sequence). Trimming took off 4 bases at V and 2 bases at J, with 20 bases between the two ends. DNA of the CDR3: TGTGCCAGCAGCCCAGGGGCGGGGGGCGCGATCAACACTGAAGCTTTCTTT. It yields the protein CASSPGAGGAINTEAFF.

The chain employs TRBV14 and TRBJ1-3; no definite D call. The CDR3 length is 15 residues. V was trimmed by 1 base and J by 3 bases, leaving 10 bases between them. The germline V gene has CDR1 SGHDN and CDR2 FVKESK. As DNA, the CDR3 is TGTGCCAGCAGCCAAGTCTCGGGGTTTGGAAACACCATATATTTT. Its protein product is CASSQVSGFGNTIYF.

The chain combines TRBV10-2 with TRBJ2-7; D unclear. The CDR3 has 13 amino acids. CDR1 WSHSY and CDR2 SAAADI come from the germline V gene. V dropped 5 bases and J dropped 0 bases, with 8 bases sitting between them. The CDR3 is CASSRGLSYEQYF. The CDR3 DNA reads TGCGCCAGCAGTCGTGGGCTCTCCTACGAGCAGTACTTC.

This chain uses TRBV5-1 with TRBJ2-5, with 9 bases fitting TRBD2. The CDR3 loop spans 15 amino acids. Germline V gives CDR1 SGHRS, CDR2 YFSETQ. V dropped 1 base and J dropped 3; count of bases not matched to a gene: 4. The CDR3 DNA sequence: TGCGCCAGCAGCTTGTCCGCTAGCGGGAAAGAGACCCAGTACTTC. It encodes CASSLSASGKETQYF.

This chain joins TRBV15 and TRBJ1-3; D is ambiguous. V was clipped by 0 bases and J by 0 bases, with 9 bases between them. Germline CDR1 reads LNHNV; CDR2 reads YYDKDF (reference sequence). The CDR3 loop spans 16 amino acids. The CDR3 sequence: CATSRDPGSSGNTIYF. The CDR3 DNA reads TGTGCCACCAGCAGAGATCCAGGTAGCTCTGGAAACACCATATATTTT. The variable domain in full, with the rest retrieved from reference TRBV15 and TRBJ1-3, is DAMVIQNPRYQVTQFGKPVTLSCSQTLNHNVMYWYQQKSSQAPKLLFHYYDKDFNNEADTPDNFQSRRPNTSFCFLDIRSPGLGDTAMYLCATSRDPGSSGNTIYFGEGSWLTVV.